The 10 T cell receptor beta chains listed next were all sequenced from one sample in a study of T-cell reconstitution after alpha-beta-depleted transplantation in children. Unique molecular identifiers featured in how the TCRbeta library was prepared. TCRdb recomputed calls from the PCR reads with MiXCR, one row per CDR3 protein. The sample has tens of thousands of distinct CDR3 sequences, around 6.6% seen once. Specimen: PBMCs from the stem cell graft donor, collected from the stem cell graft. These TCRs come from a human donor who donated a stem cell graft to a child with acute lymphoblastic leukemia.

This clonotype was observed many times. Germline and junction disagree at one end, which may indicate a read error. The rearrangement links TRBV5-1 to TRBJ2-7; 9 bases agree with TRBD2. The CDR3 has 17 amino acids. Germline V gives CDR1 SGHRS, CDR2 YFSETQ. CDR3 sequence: CASSSRLGAGGSYQQYF. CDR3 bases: TGCGCCAGCAGCTCCCGTCTTGGAGCGGGAGGTTCCTACCAGCAGTACTTC.

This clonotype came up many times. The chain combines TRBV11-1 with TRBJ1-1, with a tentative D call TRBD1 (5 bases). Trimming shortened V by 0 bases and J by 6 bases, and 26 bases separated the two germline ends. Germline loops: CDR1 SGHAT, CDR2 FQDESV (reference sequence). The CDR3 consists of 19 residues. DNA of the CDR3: TGTGCCAGCAGCTTAGCCCCCCTCGATCCGTGGGGGAAGATCGCTGAAGCTTTCTTT. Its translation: CASSLAPLDPWGKIAEAFF.

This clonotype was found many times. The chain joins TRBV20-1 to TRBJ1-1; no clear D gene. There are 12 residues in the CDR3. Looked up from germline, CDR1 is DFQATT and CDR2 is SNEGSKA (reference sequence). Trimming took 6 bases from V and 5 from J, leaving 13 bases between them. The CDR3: CSAPETGTEAFF. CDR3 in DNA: TGCAGTGCCCCTGAGACGGGTACTGAAGCTTTCTTT.

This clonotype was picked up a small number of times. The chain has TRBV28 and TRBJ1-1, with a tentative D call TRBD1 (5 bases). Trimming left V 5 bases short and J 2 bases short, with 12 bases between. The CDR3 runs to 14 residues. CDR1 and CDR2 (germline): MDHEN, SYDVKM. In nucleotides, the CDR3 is TGTGCCAGCAGTCCCTCAGGGACCAACACTGAAGCTTTCTTT. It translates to CASSPSGTNTEAFF.

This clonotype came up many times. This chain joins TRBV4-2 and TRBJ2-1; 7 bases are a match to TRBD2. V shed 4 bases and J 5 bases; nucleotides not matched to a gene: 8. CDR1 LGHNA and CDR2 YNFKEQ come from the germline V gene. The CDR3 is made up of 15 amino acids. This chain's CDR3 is CASSPAGTTNNEQFF. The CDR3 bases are TGTGCCAGCAGCCCCGCCGGGACTACCAACAATGAGCAGTTCTTC.

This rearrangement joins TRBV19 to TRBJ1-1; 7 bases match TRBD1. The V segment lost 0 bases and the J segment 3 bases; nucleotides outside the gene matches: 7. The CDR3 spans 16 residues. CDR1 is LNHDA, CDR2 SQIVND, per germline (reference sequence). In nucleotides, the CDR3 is TGTGCCAGTAGTATAGATCGGGACAGTCAACACACTGAAGCTTTCTTT. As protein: CASSIDRDSQHTEAFF.

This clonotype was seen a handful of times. The CDR3 loop reads CSVDLPGQGMNTEAFF. CDR3 in DNA: TGCAGCGTTGACCTCCCTGGACAGGGAATGAACACTGAAGCTTTCTTT. The chain joins TRBV29-1 to TRBJ1-1; 8 nucleotides agree with TRBD1. Germline-derived CDR1 and CDR2 are SQVTM and ANQGSEA. This CDR3 has 16 residues. With 3 bases clipped from V and 0 bases from J, the junction kept 9 bases outside the gene matches.

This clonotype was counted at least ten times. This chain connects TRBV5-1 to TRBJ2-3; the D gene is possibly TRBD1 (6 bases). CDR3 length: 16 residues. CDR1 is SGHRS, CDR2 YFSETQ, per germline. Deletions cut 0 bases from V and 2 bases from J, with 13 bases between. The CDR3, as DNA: TGCGCCAGCAGCTTGGCCTCGGGACACCTCACAGATACGCAGTATTTT. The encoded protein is CASSLASGHLTDTQYF.

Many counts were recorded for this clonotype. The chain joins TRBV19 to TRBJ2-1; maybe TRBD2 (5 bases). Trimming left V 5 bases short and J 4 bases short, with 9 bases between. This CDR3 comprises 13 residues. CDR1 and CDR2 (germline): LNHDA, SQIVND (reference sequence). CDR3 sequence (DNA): TGTGCCAGTAGTTCGGGGTTGTACAATGAGCAGTTCTTC. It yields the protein CASSSGLYNEQFF.

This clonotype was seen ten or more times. CDR3 nucleotides: TGCAGCGTGGTTGACAGGGGGTCAGGAGAGACCCAGTACTTC. Translating gives CSVVDRGSGETQYF. This rearrangement joins TRBV29-1 to TRBJ2-5, with TRBD1 matching over 9 bases. Germline V gene data show CDR1 as SQVTM and CDR2 as ANQGSEA. With 6 bases clipped from V and 4 bases from J, the junction kept 9 bases outside the gene matches. The CDR3 extends over 14 amino acids.